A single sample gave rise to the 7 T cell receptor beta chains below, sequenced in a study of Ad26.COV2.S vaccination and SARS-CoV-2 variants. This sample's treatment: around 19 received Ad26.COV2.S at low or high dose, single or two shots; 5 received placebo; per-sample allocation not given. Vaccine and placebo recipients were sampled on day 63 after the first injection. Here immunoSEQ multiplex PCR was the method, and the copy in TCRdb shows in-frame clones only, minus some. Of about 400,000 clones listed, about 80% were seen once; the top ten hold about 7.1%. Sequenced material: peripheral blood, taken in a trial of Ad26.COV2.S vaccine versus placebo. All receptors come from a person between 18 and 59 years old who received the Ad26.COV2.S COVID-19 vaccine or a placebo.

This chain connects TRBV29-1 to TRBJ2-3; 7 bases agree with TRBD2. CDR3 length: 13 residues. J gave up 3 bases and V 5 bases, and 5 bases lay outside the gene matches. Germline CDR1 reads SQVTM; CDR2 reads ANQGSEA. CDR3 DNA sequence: TGCAGCGTTTCTGGCGGGAGAACAGATACGCAGTATTTT. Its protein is CSVSGGRTDTQYF.

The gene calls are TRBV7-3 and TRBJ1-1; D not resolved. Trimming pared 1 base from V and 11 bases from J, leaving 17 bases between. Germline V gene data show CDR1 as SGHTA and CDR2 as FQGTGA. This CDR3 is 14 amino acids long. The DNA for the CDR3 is TGTGCCAGCAGCTTAAAAAGGATCCTGATGGGTGCTTTCTTT. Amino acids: CASSLKRILMGAFF.

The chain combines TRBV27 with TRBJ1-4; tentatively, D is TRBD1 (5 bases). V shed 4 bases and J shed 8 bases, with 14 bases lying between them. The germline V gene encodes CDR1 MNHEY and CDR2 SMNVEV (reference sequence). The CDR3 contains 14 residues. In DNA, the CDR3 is TGTGCCAGCAGTTCCTCAGGGCGTAAAGAAAAACTGTTTTTT. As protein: CASSSSGRKEKLFF.

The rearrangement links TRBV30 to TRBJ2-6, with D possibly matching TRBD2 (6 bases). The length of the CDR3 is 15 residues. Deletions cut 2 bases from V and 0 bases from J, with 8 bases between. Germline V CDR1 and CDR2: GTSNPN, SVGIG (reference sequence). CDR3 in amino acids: CAWSKEGSGANVLTF. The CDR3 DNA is TGTGCCTGGAGTAAGGAGGGCTCTGGGGCCAACGTCCTGACTTTC.

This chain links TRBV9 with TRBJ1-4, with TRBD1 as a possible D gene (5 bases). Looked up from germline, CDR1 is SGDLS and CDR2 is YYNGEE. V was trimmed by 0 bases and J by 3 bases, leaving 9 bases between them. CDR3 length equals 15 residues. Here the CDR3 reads CASSVGGTSNEKLFF. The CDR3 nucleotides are TGTGCCAGCAGCGTAGGTGGGACTTCTAATGAAAAACTGTTTTTT.

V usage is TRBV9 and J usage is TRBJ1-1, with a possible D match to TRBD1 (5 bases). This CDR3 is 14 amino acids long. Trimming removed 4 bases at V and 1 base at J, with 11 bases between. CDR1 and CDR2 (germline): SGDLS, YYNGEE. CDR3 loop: CASSISGKNTEAFF. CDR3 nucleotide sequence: TGTGCCAGCAGCATATCAGGGAAGAACACTGAAGCTTTCTTT.

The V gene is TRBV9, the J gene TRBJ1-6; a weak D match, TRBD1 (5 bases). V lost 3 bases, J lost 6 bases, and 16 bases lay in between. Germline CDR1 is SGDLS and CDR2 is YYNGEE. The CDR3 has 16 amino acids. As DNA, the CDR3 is TGTGCCAGCAGCGGGGGACCGGGACCCCCTAATTCACCCCTCCACTTT. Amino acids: CASSGGPGPPNSPLHF.